The present TCR beta chain was sequenced within a study of CD8 T cells in Susac syndrome. Looked up from germline, CDR1 is DFQATT and CDR2 is SNEGSKA (reference sequence). The V gene lost 4 bases and the J gene lost 4 bases, with 14 bases spanning the gap. The CDR3 totals 14 residues. RNA amounts of about 0.5 to 1 ug underwent reverse transcription with random hexamers. Via MiXCR, TCRdb re-called the immunoSEQ multiplex PCR reads, giving one row per CDR3 protein. The repertoire holds 140,000 or so distinct CDR3 sequences, with approximately 95% as singletons. This receptor was obtained from a human donor with multiple sclerosis. The J gene is TRBJ1-5, the V gene TRBV20-1; D is undetermined. Sequenced input: CD4+ T cells from PBMCs. CDR3 DNA sequence: TGCAGTGCTATAGTGGGCGTGAGTAATCAGCCCCAGCATTTT. Its protein is CSAIVGVSNQPQHF.